This TCR beta chain appears in the sequencing data of a study of T-cell memory formation after mild COVID-19. To note about this clonotype: Its antigen is unknown.

Study conclusions and caveats: Specificity for SARS-CoV-2 was not confirmed among the second-wave clones peaking on day 37.

TCRdb redid the calling of the 5' RACE reads with MiXCR, one entry per CDR3 protein. The sample has some 270,000 distinct CDR3 sequences, approximately 15% seen once. With 0 bases removed from V and 3 bases from J, the gap between germline ends came to 8 bases. This CDR3 comprises 14 residues. The germline CDR1 and CDR2 sequences are ENHRY and SYGVKD. The sequencing sample was made of PBMCs or a T cell subset sorted from them (not recorded which). This receptor was taken from an adult woman who had mild COVID-19 (a few samples of this study predate the infection). Cell type and time point are not known. The chain combines TRBV10-3 with TRBJ1-2; D gene ambiguous. CDR3 region: CAISESETHYGYTF. DNA for the CDR3: TGTGCCATCAGTGAGTCGGAGACACACTATGGCTACACCTTC.